The rows below give T cell receptor beta chains drawn from one sample of a study of human T cells and chemical hapten exposure. From the RACE reads, TCRdb called clonotypes with MiXCR, one entry per CDR3 protein. The sample includes tens of thousands of distinct CDR3 sequences, roughly 12% of them seen just once. The sample consisted of whole blood, taken in connection with sensitization to the hapten diphenylcyclopropenone (DPC). These receptor sequences come from a man aged 25 to 40 with alopecia areata. Some clones in this sample may be carry-over from other donors' samples. CDR3s include the opening cysteine and the closing phenylalanine or tryptophan. D genes are given only for firm matches. The size field is filled for only some rows; it gives once, few, many or a size class.

d_call: TRBD2; j_call: TRBJ2-2; clone_size: many; v_call: TRBV6-1; cdr3_aa: CASSEALGGIGGELFF; cdr3_nt: TGTGCCAGCAGTGAAGCTCTGGGAGGGATAGGCGGGGAGCTGTTTTTT
d_call: -; j_call: TRBJ2-3; clone_size: few; v_call: TRBV4-2; cdr3_aa: CASSQGLLEMGTDTQYF; cdr3_nt: TGTGCCAGCAGCCAGGGTCTCTTGGAAATGGGCACAGATACGCAGTATTTT
d_call: -; j_call: TRBJ2-7; clone_size: many; v_call: TRBV6-5; cdr3_aa: CASSYSSVSNYEQYF; cdr3_nt: TGTGCCAGCAGTTACTCGAGCGTCAGTAACTACGAGCAGTACTTC
d_call: -; j_call: TRBJ1-1; clone_size: many; v_call: TRBV5-1; cdr3_aa: CASSLERQVNTEAFF; cdr3_nt: TGCGCCAGCAGCTTAGAGAGACAGGTGAACACTGAAGCTTTCTTT
d_call: TRBD1; j_call: TRBJ1-5; clone_size: few; v_call: TRBV18; cdr3_aa: CASSRRTGGNQPQHF; cdr3_nt: TGTGCCAGCTCACGTAGGACAGGGGGGAATCAGCCCCAGCATTTT
d_call: -; j_call: TRBJ2-7; clone_size: many; v_call: TRBV28; cdr3_aa: CASSWVSHEQYF; cdr3_nt: TGTGCCAGCAGCTGGGTGTCCCACGAGCAGTACTTC
d_call: -; j_call: TRBJ1-2; clone_size: many; v_call: TRBV6-5; cdr3_aa: CASTDGHGYTF; cdr3_nt: TGTGCCAGCACGGACGGCCATGGCTACACCTTC
d_call: -; j_call: TRBJ2-1; clone_size: many; v_call: TRBV5-5; cdr3_aa: CASSFIPDPSVNEQFF; cdr3_nt: TGTGCCAGCAGCTTTATCCCCGATCCGAGCGTCAATGAGCAGTTCTTC
d_call: -; j_call: TRBJ2-2; clone_size: -; v_call: TRBV20-1; cdr3_aa: CSARAGTTNTGELFF; cdr3_nt: TGCAGTGCTAGAGCCGGGACAACGAACACCGGGGAGCTGTTTTTT
d_call: -; j_call: TRBJ2-7; clone_size: -; v_call: TRBV11-1; cdr3_aa: CASSLNQGEQYF; cdr3_nt: TGTGCCAGCAGCTTAAACCAGGGCGAGCAGTACTTC
d_call: -; j_call: TRBJ1-1; clone_size: -; v_call: TRBV27; cdr3_aa: CASSLSFGGDTEAFF; cdr3_nt: TGTGCCAGCAGTTTGTCCTTTGGGGGGGACACTGAAGCTTTCTTT
d_call: TRBD1; j_call: TRBJ2-5; clone_size: many; v_call: TRBV28; cdr3_aa: CASVTGGMAETQYF; cdr3_nt: TGTGCCAGCGTTACAGGGGGCATGGCAGAGACCCAGTACTTC
d_call: -; j_call: TRBJ2-1; clone_size: -; v_call: TRBV12-3/TRBV12-4; cdr3_aa: CASSPYSTDGNNEQFF; cdr3_nt: TGTGCCAGCAGTCCATATTCCACGGACGGGAACAATGAGCAGTTCTTC
d_call: TRBD1; j_call: TRBJ2-2; clone_size: few; v_call: TRBV7-9; cdr3_aa: CASSPGTGGTGELFF; cdr3_nt: TGTGCCAGCAGCCCCGGGACAGGGGGTACCGGGGAGCTGTTTTTT
d_call: -; j_call: TRBJ1-1; clone_size: few; v_call: TRBV2; cdr3_aa: CASSEAVRGTEAFF; cdr3_nt: TGTGCCAGCAGTGAAGCGGTTCGGGGGACTGAAGCTTTCTTT